The subject of this entry is one T cell receptor beta chain. Then a second PCR, running roughly 6 to 12 cycles, was carried out with a sample-barcoded 5' primer and a J-beta primer mix. TCRdb reanalysed the 5' RACE reads using MiXCR and keeps one entry per CDR3 protein. The repertoire holds 870,000 or so distinct CDR3 sequences, with 25% to 35% as singletons. The data originate from a study of blood T cells in healthy people across ages. The CDR3 spans 14 residues. Germline CDR1 is SEHNR and CDR2 is FQNEAQ (reference sequence). V was cut by 5 bases and J by 3 bases, with 10 bases left in between. The rearrangement uses TRBV7-9 and TRBJ1-4; no definite D call. This TCR was recovered from a woman older than 75 in good health. Specimen: blood. The CDR3 is CASSKTAANEKLFF. The CDR3 DNA reads TGTGCCAGCAGCAAGACGGCGGCTAATGAAAAACTGTTTTTT.